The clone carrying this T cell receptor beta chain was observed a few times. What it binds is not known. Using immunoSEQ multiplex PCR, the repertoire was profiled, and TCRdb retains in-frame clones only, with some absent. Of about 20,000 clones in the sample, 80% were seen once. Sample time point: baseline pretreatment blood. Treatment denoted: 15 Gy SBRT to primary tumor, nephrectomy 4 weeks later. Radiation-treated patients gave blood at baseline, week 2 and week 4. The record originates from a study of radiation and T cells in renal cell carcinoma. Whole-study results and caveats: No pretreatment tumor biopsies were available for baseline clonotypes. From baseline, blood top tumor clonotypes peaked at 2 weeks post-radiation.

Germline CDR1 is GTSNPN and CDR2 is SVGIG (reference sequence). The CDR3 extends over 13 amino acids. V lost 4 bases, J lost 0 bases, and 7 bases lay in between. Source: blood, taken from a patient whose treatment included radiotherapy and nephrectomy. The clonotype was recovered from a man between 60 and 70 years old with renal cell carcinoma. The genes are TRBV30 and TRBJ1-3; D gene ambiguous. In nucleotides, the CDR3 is TGTGCCTGGACGCAGTTCTCTGGAAACACCATATATTTT. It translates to CAWTQFSGNTIYF.